This is a list of T cell receptor beta chains from one sample in a study of control samples from healthy donors and cancer patients. Libraries were prepared by immunoSEQ multiplex PCR; TCRdb keeps only in-frame clonotypes and omits some of them. This table holds approximately 110,000 clones, approximately 90% found once. The sequenced material came from blood. The receptors were sampled from a woman between 18 and 29 years old in good health. The conserved cysteine and the conserved F or W are not part of the CDR3 here. Each record gives: V gene, CDR3 length, CDR3 protein.

V gene: TRBV19; CDR3 length: 12; CDR3 protein: ASSIRTGREKLF
V gene: TRBV4-2; CDR3 length: 17; CDR3 protein: ASSQDNAGLTTSTDTQY
V gene: TRBV6-6; CDR3 length: 12; CDR3 protein: ASSPGQFYNEQF
V gene: TRBV4-3; CDR3 length: 14; CDR3 protein: ASSQAGQGSYNEQF
V gene: TRBV27; CDR3 length: 12; CDR3 protein: ASSRYSAYNEQF
V gene: TRBV2; CDR3 length: 15; CDR3 protein: ASSEGLGDLAAGELF
V gene: TRBV5-4; CDR3 length: 15; CDR3 protein: ASSWRTGLGGSYGYT
V gene: TRBV6-6; CDR3 length: 13; CDR3 protein: ASSYGYSGDYGYT
V gene: TRBV11-2; CDR3 length: 9; CDR3 protein: ASSLEDEQY
V gene: TRBV28; CDR3 length: 11; CDR3 protein: ASSPPQGGEQF
V gene: TRBV5-4; CDR3 length: 14; CDR3 protein: ASGPTRLAGTYEQY
V gene: TRBV7-2; CDR3 length: 13; CDR3 protein: ASSLGLAGIYEQY
V gene: TRBV19; CDR3 length: 11; CDR3 protein: ASSTAGRYEQY